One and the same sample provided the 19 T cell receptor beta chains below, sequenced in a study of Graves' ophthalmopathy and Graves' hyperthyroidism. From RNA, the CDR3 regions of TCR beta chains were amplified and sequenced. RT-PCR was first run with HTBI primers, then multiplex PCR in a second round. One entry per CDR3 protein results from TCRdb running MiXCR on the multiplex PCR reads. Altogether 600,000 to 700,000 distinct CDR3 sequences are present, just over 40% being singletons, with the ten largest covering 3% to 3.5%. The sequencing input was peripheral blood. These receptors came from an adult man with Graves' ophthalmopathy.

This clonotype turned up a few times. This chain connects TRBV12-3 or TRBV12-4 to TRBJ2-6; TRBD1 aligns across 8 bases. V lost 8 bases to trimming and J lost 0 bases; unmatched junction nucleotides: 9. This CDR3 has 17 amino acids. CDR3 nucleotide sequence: TGTGCCAGCGGAATCGGGGACAGGTTCTCTGGGGCCAACGTCCTGACTTTC. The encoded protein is CASGIGDRFSGANVLTF.

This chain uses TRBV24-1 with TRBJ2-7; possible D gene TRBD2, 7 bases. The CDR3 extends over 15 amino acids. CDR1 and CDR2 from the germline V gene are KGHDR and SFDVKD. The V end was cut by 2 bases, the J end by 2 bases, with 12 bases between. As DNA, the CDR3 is TGTGCCACCAGTGATTCATCGGGGGGCCCCTACGAGCAGTACTTC. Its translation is CATSDSSGGPYEQYF.

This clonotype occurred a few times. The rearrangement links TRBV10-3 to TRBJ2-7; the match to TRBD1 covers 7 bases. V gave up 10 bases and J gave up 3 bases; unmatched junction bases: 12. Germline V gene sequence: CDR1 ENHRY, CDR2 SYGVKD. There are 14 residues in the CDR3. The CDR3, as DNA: TGTGCCAGCAGGCCGGGACAGACTCGCTACGAGCAGTACTTC. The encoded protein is CASRPGQTRYEQYF.

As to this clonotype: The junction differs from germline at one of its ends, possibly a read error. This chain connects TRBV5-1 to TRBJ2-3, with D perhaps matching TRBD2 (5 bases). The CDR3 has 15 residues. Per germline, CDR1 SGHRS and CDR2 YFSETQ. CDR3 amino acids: CASSLDYPSTDTQYF. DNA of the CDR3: TGTGCCAGCAGCTTAGACTACCCTAGCACAGATACGCAGTATTTT.

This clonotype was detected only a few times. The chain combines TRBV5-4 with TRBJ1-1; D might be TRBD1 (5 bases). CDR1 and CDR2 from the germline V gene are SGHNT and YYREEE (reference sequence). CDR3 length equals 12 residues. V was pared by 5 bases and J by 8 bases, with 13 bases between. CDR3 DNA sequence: TGTGCCAGCAGAGGGGAAGGATCCGAAGCTTTCTTT. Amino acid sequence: CASRGEGSEAFF.

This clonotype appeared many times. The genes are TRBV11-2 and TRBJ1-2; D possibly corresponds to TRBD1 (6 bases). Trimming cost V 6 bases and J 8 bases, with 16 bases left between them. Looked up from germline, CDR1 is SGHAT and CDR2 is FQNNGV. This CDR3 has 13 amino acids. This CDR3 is CASREQGSWGYTF. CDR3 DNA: TGTGCCAGCAGAGAACAGGGTTCTTGGGGCTACACCTTC.

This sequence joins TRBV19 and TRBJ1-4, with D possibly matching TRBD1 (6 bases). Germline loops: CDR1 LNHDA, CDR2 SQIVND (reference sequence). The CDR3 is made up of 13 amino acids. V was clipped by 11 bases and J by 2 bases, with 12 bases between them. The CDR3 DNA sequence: TGTGCCTCAAACAGGGACACTAATGAAAAACTGTTTTTT. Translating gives CASNRDTNEKLFF.

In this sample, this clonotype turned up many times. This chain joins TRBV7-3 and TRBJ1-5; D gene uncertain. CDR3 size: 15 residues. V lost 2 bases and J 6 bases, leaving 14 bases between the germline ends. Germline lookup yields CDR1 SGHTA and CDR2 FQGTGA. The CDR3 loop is CASSLVSVAGQPQHF. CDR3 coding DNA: TGTGCCAGCAGCTTAGTTTCGGTAGCGGGTCAGCCCCAGCATTTT.

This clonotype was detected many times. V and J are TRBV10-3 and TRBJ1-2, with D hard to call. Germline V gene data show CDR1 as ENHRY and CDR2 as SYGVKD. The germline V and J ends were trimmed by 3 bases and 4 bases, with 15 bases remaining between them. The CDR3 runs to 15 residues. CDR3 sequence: CAISDEQARAYGYTF. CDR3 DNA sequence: TGTGCCATCAGTGATGAGCAGGCAAGGGCCTATGGCTACACCTTC.

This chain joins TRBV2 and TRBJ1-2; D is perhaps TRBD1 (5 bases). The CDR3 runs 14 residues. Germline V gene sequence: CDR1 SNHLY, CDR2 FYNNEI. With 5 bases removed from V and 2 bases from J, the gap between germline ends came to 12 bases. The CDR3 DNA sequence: TGTGCCAGCAGTTACTCTCCAGGGAACTATGGCTACACCTTC. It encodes CASSYSPGNYGYTF.

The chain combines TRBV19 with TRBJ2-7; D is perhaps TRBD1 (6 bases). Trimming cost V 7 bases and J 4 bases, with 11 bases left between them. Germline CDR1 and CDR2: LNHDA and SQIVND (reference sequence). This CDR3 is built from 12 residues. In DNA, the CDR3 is TGTGCCAGTACTGTGACAGGTTACGAGCAGTACTTC. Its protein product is CASTVTGYEQYF.

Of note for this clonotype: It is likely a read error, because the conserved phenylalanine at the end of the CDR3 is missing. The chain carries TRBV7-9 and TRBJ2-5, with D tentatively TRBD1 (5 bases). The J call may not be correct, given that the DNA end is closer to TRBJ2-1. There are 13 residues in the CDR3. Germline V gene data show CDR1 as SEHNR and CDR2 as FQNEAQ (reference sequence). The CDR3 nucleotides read TGTGCCAGCAGCTTAGACGACAGCAATGAGCAGTTCCTC. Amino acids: CASSLDDSNEQFL.

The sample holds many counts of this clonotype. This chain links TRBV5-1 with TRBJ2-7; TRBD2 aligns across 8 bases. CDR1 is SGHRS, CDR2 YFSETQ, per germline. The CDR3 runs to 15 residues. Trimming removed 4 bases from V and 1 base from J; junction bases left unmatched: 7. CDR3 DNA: TGCGCCAGCAGCCCTCAAGCGGGAGCGTCCTACGAGCAGTACTTC. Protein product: CASSPQAGASYEQYF.

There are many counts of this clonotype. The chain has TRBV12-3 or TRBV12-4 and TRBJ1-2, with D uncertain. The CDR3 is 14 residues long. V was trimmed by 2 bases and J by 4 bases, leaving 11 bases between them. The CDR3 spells CASSLYTLRYGYTF. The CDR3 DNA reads TGTGCCAGCAGTTTATACACGCTCCGCTATGGCTACACCTTC.

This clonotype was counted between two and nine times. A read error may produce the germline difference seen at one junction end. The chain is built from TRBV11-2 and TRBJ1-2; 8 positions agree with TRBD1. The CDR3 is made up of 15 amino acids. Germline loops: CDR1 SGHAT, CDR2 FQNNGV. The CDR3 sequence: CASSPHGTGDYGYTF. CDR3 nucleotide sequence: TGCGCCAGCAGCCCCCATGGGACAGGAGATTATGGCTACACCTTC.

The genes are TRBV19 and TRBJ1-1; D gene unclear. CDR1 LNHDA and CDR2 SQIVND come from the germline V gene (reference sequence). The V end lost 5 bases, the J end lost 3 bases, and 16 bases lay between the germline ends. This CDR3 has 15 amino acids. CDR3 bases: TGTGCCAGTAGTTCCCCGGTCGTTCGGCACACTGAAGCTTTCTTT. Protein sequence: CASSSPVVRHTEAFF.

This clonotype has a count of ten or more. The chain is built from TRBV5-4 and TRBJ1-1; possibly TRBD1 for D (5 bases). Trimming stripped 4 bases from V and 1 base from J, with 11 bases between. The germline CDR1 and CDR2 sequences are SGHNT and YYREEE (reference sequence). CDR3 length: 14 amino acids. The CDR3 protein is CASSHRTPNTEAFF. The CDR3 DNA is TGTGCCAGCAGCCACAGGACACCGAACACTGAAGCTTTCTTT.

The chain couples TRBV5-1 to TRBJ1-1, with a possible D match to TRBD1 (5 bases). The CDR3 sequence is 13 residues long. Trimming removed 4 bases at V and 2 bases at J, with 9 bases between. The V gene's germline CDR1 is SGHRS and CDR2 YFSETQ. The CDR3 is CASSTTGNTEAFF. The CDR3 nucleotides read TGCGCCAGCAGCACAACAGGTAACACTGAAGCTTTCTTT. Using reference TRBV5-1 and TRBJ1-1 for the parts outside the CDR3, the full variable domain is KAGVTQTPRYLIKTRGQQVTLSCSPISGHRSVSWYQQTPGQGLQFLFEYFSETQRNKGNFPGRFSGRQFSNSRSEMNVSTLELGDSALYLCASSTTGNTEAFFGQGTRLTVV.

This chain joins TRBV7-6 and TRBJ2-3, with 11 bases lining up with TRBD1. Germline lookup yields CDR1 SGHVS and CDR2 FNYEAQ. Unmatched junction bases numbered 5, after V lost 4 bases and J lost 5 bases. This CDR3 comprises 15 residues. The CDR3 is CASSSDRGREDTQYF. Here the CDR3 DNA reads TGTGCCAGCAGCTCGGACAGGGGGCGGGAAGATACGCAGTATTTT.